The rows below give T cell receptor beta chains drawn from one sample of a study of Graves' ophthalmopathy and Graves' hyperthyroidism. TCRdb re-derived calls from the multiplex PCR reads in MiXCR, one entry per CDR3 protein. The repertoire holds 200,000 to 250,000 distinct CDR3 sequences, 25% to 30% seen once, with approximately 8.6% in the top ten. Sample: peripheral blood. The source is a man aged 45-60 years with Graves' ophthalmopathy. Each CDR3 is given with its conserved first and last residue. The D gene is left open where the match is weak. Clone size is shown for a subset of rows, as once, few, many or a class of expanded clone.

clone size: many; J gene: TRBJ2-5; V gene: TRBV11-2; D gene: TRBD2; CDR3 DNA: TGTGCCAGCAGCTTTTTGCGTAGCGGGCCACAAGAGACCCAGTACTTC; CDR3 protein: CASSFLRSGPQETQYF
clone size: many; J gene: TRBJ1-2; V gene: TRBV27; D gene: TRBD1; CDR3 DNA: TGTGCCAGCAGCGGGGATGGACAGGGAGGTGGCTACACCTTC; CDR3 protein: CASSGDGQGGGYTF
clone size: .; J gene: TRBJ2-5; V gene: TRBV7-2; D gene: TRBD1; CDR3 DNA: TGTGCCAGCAGCTCCCAGACAGGGTGGGACCAAGAGACCCAGTACTTC; CDR3 protein: CASSSQTGWDQETQYF
clone size: many; J gene: TRBJ2-2; V gene: TRBV7-9; D gene: .; CDR3 DNA: TGTGCCAGCAGCTTAGGACAGCTGACCGGGGAGCTGTTTTTT; CDR3 protein: CASSLGQLTGELFF
clone size: .; J gene: TRBJ2-5; V gene: TRBV10-3; D gene: .; CDR3 DNA: TGTGCCATCAGTGAGTCGATGAAAAGAGAGACCCAGTACTTC; CDR3 protein: CAISESMKRETQYF
clone size: many; J gene: TRBJ2-7; V gene: TRBV7-2; D gene: TRBD2; CDR3 DNA: TGTGCCAGCAGCACCAGGGGACTAGCGGGAGCCGAGCAGTACTTC; CDR3 protein: CASSTRGLAGAEQYF
clone size: .; J gene: TRBJ2-2; V gene: TRBV29-1; D gene: TRBD2; CDR3 DNA: TGCAGCGTTGAATGGGGACTAGCGGGGAGCACCGGGGAGCTGTTTTTT; CDR3 protein: CSVEWGLAGSTGELFF
clone size: many; J gene: TRBJ2-7; V gene: TRBV10-1; D gene: .; CDR3 DNA: TGCGCCAGCAGTGAGTCGGACAGTTATCCTTACGAGCAGTACTTC; CDR3 protein: CASSESDSYPYEQYF
clone size: many; J gene: TRBJ2-7; V gene: TRBV5-5; D gene: TRBD1; CDR3 DNA: TGTGCCAGCAGCTTGTTGTGGGGGACAGGGCCCTACGAGCAGTACTTC; CDR3 protein: CASSLLWGTGPYEQYF
clone size: .; J gene: TRBJ2-2; V gene: TRBV28; D gene: TRBD1; CDR3 DNA: TGTGCCAGCAGTTTATGGGGGGACAGGGAGGTTACCGGGGAGCTGTTTTTT; CDR3 protein: CASSLWGDREVTGELFF
clone size: .; J gene: TRBJ2-7; V gene: TRBV6-1; D gene: TRBD2; CDR3 DNA: TGTGCCAGCAGTACCCATCCGGGCGGGAGTGGTCCCTACGAGCAGTACTTC; CDR3 protein: CASSTHPGGSGPYEQYF
clone size: many; J gene: TRBJ2-7; V gene: TRBV11-2; D gene: .; CDR3 DNA: TGTGCCAGCAGCCCCGAGGGCTACGAGCAGTACTTC; CDR3 protein: CASSPEGYEQYF
clone size: .; J gene: TRBJ1-3; V gene: TRBV28; D gene: .; CDR3 DNA: TGTGCCAGCAGGGAACAGGGTATTACTGGAAACACCATATATTTT; CDR3 protein: CASREQGITGNTIYF
clone size: .; J gene: TRBJ1-6; V gene: TRBV7-2; D gene: .; CDR3 DNA: TGTGCCAGCAGCTCTCAGGCGGCTAATATATCACCCCTCCACTTT; CDR3 protein: CASSSQAANISPLHF
clone size: many; J gene: TRBJ2-5; V gene: TRBV5-1; D gene: TRBD2; CDR3 DNA: TGCGCCAGCAGCTTGGTCCTAGCGGGGCAACAAGAGACCCAGTACTTC; CDR3 protein: CASSLVLAGQQETQYF
clone size: many; J gene: TRBJ1-5; V gene: TRBV15; D gene: .; CDR3 DNA: TGTGCCACCAGCAGAGCAAATCAGCCCCAGCATTTT; CDR3 protein: CATSRANQPQHF
clone size: many; J gene: TRBJ2-3; V gene: TRBV7-2; D gene: .; CDR3 DNA: TGTGCCAGCAGCTTATCGGGCGCCGACTATACGCAGTATTTT; CDR3 protein: CASSLSGADYTQYF
clone size: .; J gene: TRBJ2-2; V gene: TRBV6-2/TRBV6-3; D gene: TRBD1; CDR3 DNA: TGTGCCAGCAGTCGGGACAGGGCTGAGTGGTTCGGGGAGCTGTTTTTT; CDR3 protein: CASSRDRAEWFGELFF
clone size: medium-sized; J gene: TRBJ1-1; V gene: TRBV7-2; D gene: TRBD1; CDR3 DNA: TGTGCCAGCAGCTTACAGGGGGCGCGGACTGAAGCTTTCTTT; CDR3 protein: CASSLQGARTEAFF
clone size: many; J gene: TRBJ2-7; V gene: TRBV5-6; D gene: TRBD2; CDR3 DNA: TGTGCCAGCAGCTCACTAGCGGGGACGTACTACGAGCAGTACTTC; CDR3 protein: CASSSLAGTYYEQYF
clone size: many; J gene: TRBJ1-2; V gene: TRBV6-1; D gene: TRBD1; CDR3 DNA: TGTGCCAGCAGCCAGGACAGGGGACTTGGCTACACCTTC; CDR3 protein: CASSQDRGLGYTF
clone size: many; J gene: TRBJ2-2; V gene: TRBV27; D gene: .; CDR3 DNA: TGTGCCAGCAGTTGGTCGGGGACCGGGGAGCTGTTTTTT; CDR3 protein: CASSWSGTGELFF
clone size: many; J gene: TRBJ2-2; V gene: TRBV2; D gene: .; CDR3 DNA: TGTGCCAGCAGTGGCCTCTTAATGAACACCGGGGAGCTGTTTTTT; CDR3 protein: CASSGLLMNTGELFF
clone size: many; J gene: TRBJ1-3; V gene: TRBV12-3/TRBV12-4; D gene: .; CDR3 DNA: TGTGCCAGCAGTTTGCCGGGTCCGGCTGGAAACACCATATATTTT; CDR3 protein: CASSLPGPAGNTIYF
clone size: few; J gene: TRBJ2-7; V gene: TRBV11-2; D gene: TRBD2; CDR3 DNA: TGTGCCAGCAGCCCGAGCGGGGGAAACTACGAGCAGTACTTC; CDR3 protein: CASSPSGGNYEQYF
clone size: .; J gene: TRBJ1-5; V gene: TRBV12-5; D gene: .; CDR3 DNA: TGTGCTAGTGGCCCGAACTTGGGAGGTAGCAATCAGCCCCAGCATTTT; CDR3 protein: CASGPNLGGSNQPQHF
clone size: many; J gene: TRBJ2-2; V gene: TRBV10-2; D gene: .; CDR3 DNA: TGCGCCAGCAGTTCATTGGACACCGGGGAGCTGTTTTTT; CDR3 protein: CASSSLDTGELFF
clone size: .; J gene: TRBJ2-2; V gene: TRBV12-3/TRBV12-4; D gene: TRBD2; CDR3 DNA: TGTGCCAGCACCCTATCTAGCTCCGGGAGGGCCCCGGACGGGGAGCTGTTTTTT; CDR3 protein: CASTLSSSGRAPDGELFF
clone size: .; J gene: TRBJ1-1; V gene: TRBV11-2; D gene: TRBD1; CDR3 DNA: TGTGCCAGCAGCTTAGTGAATCGGGGACAGAGGAACACTGAAGCTTTCTTT; CDR3 protein: CASSLVNRGQRNTEAFF
clone size: many; J gene: TRBJ1-5; V gene: TRBV6-5; D gene: .; CDR3 DNA: TGTGCCAGCACCCCGGGGCAGGGGTATAGCAATCAGCCCCAGCATTTT; CDR3 protein: CASTPGQGYSNQPQHF
clone size: many; J gene: TRBJ2-5; V gene: TRBV28; D gene: .; CDR3 DNA: TGTGCCAGCAGCTCCGGGGGGCTGGGGGGAGAGACCCAGTACTTC; CDR3 protein: CASSSGGLGGETQYF
clone size: .; J gene: TRBJ1-3; V gene: TRBV12-3/TRBV12-4; D gene: .; CDR3 DNA: TGTGCCAGTTCTGCGGGAAACACCATATATTTT; CDR3 protein: CASSAGNTIYF
clone size: many; J gene: TRBJ2-7; V gene: TRBV6-2/TRBV6-3; D gene: TRBD1; CDR3 DNA: TGTGCCAGCACCACAGGGACAGCCTACGAGCAGTACTTC; CDR3 protein: CASTTGTAYEQYF
clone size: many; J gene: TRBJ1-2; V gene: TRBV6-6; D gene: .; CDR3 DNA: TGTGCCAGCAGTTACTCGAACAGTGATGTCTATGGCTACACCTTC; CDR3 protein: CASSYSNSDVYGYTF
clone size: many; J gene: TRBJ2-5; V gene: TRBV5-6; D gene: .; CDR3 DNA: TGTGCCAGCAGCTTGGGAGGGTACAAAGAGACCCAGTACTTC; CDR3 protein: CASSLGGYKETQYF
clone size: many; J gene: TRBJ2-7; V gene: TRBV19; D gene: .; CDR3 DNA: TGTGCCACGAAGAGGGGGGCCCTTCAGGTCGAGCAGTACTTC; CDR3 protein: CATKRGALQVEQYF
clone size: .; J gene: TRBJ1-1; V gene: TRBV4-2; D gene: .; CDR3 DNA: TGTGCCAGCAGCCAAGAGACTTCGAACACTGAAGCTTTCTTT; CDR3 protein: CASSQETSNTEAFF
clone size: many; J gene: TRBJ1-3; V gene: TRBV28; D gene: .; CDR3 DNA: TGTGCCAGCAGTTTGGGCTTTCGTATGGAGGTATCTGGAAACACCATATATTTT; CDR3 protein: CASSLGFRMEVSGNTIYF
clone size: .; J gene: TRBJ2-7; V gene: TRBV6-1; D gene: .; CDR3 DNA: TGTGCCAGCACCCGGGAGGGGGCAACCTACGAGCAGTACTTC; CDR3 protein: CASTREGATYEQYF
clone size: many; J gene: TRBJ2-2; V gene: TRBV6-2/TRBV6-3; D gene: .; CDR3 DNA: TGTGCCAGCAGTCCTACTATGACAGGGGAGCTGTTTTTT; CDR3 protein: CASSPTMTGELFF
clone size: .; J gene: TRBJ1-2; V gene: TRBV6-2/TRBV6-3; D gene: .; CDR3 DNA: TGTGCCAGCAGTTACAGAAGGACCGCGCATTCTAACTATGGCTACACCTTC; CDR3 protein: CASSYRRTAHSNYGYTF
clone size: .; J gene: TRBJ1-1; V gene: TRBV6-1; D gene: .; CDR3 DNA: TGTGCCAGCAGTCCCGGACAAGCGAGCACTGAAGCTTTCTTT; CDR3 protein: CASSPGQASTEAFF